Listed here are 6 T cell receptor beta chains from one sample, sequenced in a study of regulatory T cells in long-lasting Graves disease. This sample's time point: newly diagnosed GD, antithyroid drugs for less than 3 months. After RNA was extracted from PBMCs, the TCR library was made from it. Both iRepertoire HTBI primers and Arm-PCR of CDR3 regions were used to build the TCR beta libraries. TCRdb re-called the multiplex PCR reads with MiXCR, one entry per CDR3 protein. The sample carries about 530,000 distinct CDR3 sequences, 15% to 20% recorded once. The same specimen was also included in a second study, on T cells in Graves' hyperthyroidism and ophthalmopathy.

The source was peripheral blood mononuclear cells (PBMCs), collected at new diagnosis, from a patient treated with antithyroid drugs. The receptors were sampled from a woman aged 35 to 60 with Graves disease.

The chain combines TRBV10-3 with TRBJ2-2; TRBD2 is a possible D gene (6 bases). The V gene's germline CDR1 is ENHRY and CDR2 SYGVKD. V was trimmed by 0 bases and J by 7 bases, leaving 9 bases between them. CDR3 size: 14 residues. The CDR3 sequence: CAISESEGSGELFF. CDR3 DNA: TGTGCCATCAGTGAGTCGGAGGGGAGCGGGGAGCTGTTTTTT.

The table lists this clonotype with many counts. CDR3 residues: CASNGGGIGDSGNTIYF. CDR3 DNA: TGTGCCAGCAATGGAGGGGGGATCGGGGACTCTGGAAACACCATATATTTT. The chain combines TRBV6-1 with TRBJ1-3; D is possibly TRBD1 (6 bases). Trimming left V 7 bases short and J 0 bases short, with 19 bases between. The CDR3 loop spans 17 amino acids. Germline V lookup: CDR1 MNHNS, CDR2 SASEGT.

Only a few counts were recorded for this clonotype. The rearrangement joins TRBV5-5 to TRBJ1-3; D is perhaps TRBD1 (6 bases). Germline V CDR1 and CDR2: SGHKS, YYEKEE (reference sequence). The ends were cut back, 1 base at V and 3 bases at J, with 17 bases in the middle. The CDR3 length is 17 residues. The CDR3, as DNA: TGTGCCAGCAGCTTGCAGGACAGCCCCTGGTTTGGAAACACCATATATTTT. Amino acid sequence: CASSLQDSPWFGNTIYF.

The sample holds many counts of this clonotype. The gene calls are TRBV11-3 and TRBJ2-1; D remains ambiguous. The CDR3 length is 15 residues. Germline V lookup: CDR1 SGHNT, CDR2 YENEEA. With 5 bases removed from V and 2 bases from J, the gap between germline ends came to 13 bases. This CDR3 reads CASSGRKGAYNEQFF. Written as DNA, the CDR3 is TGTGCCAGCAGCGGACGAAAGGGTGCCTACAATGAGCAGTTCTTC.

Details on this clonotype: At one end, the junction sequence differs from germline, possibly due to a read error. CDR3 loop: CSAQGAPGTGELVF. In DNA, the CDR3 is TGCAGTGCCCAAGGAGCGCCGGGCACCGGGGAGCTGGTTTTT. The J gene is TRBJ2-2, the V gene TRBV20-1; D is possibly TRBD2 (5 bases). The CDR3 sequence is 14 residues long. Per germline, CDR1 DFQATT and CDR2 SNEGSKA (reference sequence).

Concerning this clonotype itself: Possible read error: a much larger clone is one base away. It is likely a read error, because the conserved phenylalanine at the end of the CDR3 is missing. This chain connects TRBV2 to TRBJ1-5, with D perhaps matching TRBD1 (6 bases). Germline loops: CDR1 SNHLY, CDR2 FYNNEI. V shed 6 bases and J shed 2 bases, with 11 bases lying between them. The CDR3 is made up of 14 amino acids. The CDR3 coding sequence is TGTGCCAGCAGGGTGGACAGTGGCAATCAGCCCCAGCATTCT. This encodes CASRVDSGNQPQHS.